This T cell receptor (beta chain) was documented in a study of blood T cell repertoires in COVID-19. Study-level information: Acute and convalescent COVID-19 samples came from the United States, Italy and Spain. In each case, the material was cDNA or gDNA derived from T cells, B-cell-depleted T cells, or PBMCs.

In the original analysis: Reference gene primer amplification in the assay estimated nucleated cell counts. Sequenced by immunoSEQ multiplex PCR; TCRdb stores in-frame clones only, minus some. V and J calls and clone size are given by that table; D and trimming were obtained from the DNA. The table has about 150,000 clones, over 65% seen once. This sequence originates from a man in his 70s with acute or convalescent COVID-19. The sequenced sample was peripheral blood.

The CDR3 DNA reads as TGCGCCAGCAGCCGTCCGGGACTCCGCACAGATACGCAGTATTTT. Translating it yields CASSRPGLRTDTQYF. The V call is TRBV5-1, the J call TRBJ2-3, with D possibly matching TRBD2 (6 bases). In germline, CDR1 is SGHRS, CDR2 YFSETQ. CDR3 size: 15 residues. V gave up 4 bases and J gave up 1 base, with 13 bases separating them.